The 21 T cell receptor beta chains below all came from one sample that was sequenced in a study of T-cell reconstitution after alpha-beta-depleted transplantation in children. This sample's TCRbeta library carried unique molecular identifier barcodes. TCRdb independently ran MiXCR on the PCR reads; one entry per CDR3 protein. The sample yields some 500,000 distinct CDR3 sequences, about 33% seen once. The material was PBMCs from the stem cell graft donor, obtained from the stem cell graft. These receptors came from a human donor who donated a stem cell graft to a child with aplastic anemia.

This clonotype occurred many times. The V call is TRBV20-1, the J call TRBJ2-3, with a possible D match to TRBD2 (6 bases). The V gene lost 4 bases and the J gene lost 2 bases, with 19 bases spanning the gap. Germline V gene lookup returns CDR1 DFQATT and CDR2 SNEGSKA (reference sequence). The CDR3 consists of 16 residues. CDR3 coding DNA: TGCAGTGCTATTGTCTGGCGGGACTCCTTCACAGATACGCAGTATTTT. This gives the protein CSAIVWRDSFTDTQYF.

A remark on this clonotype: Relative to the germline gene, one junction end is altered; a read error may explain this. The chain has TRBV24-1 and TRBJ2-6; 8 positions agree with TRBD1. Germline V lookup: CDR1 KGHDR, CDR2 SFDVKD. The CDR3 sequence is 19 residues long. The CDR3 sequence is CATSPRQGLGSSGANGLTF. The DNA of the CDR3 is TGTGCCACCAGTCCGCGACAGGGGCTTGGGTCCTCTGGGGCCAACGGCCTGACTTTC.

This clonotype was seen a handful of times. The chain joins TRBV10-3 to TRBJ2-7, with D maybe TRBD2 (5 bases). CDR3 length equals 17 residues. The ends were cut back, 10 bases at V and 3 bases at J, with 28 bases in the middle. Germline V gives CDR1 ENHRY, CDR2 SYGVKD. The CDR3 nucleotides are TGTGCCACGGCTCACCCTCAGTTAGTAGCGAAGGGCTACGAGCAGTACGTC. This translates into CATAHPQLVAKGYEQYV.

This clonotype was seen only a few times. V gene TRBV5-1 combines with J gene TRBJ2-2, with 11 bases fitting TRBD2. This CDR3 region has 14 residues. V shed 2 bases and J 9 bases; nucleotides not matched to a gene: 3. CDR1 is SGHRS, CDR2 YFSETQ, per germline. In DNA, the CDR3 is TGCGCCAGCAGCTTAACTAGCGGGAGCAGGGAGCTGTTTTTT. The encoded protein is CASSLTSGSRELFF.

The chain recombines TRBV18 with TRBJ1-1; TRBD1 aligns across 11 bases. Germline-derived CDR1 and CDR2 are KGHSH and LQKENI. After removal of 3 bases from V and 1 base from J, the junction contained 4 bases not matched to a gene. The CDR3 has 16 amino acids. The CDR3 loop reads CASSPGQGDRNTEAFF. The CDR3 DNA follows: TGTGCCAGCTCACCGGGACAGGGGGATCGGAACACTGAAGCTTTCTTT.

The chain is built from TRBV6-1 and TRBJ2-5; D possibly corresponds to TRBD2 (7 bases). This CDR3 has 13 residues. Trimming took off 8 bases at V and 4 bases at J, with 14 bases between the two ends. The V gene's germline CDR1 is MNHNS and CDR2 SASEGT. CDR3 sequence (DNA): TGTGCCAGCGCCGGGGGGCCGCGAGAGACCCAGTACTTC. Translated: CASAGGPRETQYF.

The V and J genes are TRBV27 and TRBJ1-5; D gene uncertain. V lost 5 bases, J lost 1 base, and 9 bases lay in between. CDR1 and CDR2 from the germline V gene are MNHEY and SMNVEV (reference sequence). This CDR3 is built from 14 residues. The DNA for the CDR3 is TGTGCCAGCAGTCTGGGTACGAGCAATCAGCCCCAGCATTTT. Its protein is CASSLGTSNQPQHF.

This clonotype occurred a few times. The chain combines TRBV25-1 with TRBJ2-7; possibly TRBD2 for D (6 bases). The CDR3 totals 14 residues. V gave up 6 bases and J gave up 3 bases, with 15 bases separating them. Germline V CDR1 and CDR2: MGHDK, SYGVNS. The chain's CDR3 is CASSTTRRVYEQYF. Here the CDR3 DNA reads TGTGCCAGCAGCACGACTAGAAGGGTCTACGAGCAGTACTTC.

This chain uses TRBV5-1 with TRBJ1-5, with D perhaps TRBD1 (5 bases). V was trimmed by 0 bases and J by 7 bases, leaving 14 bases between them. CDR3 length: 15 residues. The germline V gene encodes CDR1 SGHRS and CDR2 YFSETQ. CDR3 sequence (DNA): TGCGCCAGCAGCTTGGGGCCGGGGGAGGGACAGCCCCAGCATTTT. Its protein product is CASSLGPGEGQPQHF. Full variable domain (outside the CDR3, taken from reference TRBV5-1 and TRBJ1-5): KAGVTQTPRYLIKTRGQQVTLSCSPISGHRSVSWYQQTPGQGLQFLFEYFSETQRNKGNFPGRFSGRQFSNSRSEMNVSTLELGDSALYLCASSLGPGEGQPQHFGDGTRLSIL.

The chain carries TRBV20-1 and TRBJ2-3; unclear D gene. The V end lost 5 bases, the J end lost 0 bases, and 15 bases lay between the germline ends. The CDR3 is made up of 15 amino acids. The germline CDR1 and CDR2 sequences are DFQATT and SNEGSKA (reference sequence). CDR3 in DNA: TGCAGTGCTCATCGTTTGGTCGCTAGCACAGATACGCAGTATTTT. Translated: CSAHRLVASTDTQYF.

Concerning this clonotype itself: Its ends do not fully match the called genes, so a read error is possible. CDR3 in amino acids: CASSYPDNTGELFF. The CDR3, as DNA: TGTGCCAGCAGTTACCCGGACAACACCGGGGAGCTGTTTTTC. The chain uses TRBV6-5 and TRBJ2-2, with D perhaps TRBD1 or TRBD2 (5 bases each). CDR3 length: 14 amino acids. The germline V gene encodes CDR1 MNHEY and CDR2 SVGAGI.

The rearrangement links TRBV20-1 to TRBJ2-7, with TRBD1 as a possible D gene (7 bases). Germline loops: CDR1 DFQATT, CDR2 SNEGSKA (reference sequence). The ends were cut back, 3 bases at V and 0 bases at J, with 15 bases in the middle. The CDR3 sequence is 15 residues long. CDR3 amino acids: CSARRGQRSSYEQYV. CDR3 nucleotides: TGCAGTGCTAGGCGGGGACAGCGATCCTCCTACGAGCAGTACGTC.

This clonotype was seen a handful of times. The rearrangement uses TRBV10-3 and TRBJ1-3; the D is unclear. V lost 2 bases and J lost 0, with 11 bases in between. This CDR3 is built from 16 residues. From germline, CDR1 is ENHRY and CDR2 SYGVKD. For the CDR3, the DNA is TGTGCCATCAGTGAGCCGGCGAACCTCTCTGGAAACACCATATATTTT. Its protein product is CAISEPANLSGNTIYF.

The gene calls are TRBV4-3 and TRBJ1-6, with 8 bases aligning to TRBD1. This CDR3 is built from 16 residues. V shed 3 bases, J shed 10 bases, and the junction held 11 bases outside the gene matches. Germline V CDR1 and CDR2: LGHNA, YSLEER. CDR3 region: CASSQLTGADPSPLHF. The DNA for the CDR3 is TGCGCCAGCAGCCAGTTGACAGGGGCTGATCCGTCACCCCTCCACTTT.

The CDR3 coding sequence is TGTGCCAGCAGCCCAGCAGTACTAATGGGGTCTCCGGTGGGGGAGACCCAGTACTTC. Its protein product is CASSPAVLMGSPVGETQYF. This rearrangement joins TRBV27 to TRBJ2-5; the D is unclear. CDR3 length: 19 amino acids. V was pared by 6 bases and J by 5 bases, with 31 bases between. CDR1 MNHEY and CDR2 SMNVEV come from the germline V gene (reference sequence).

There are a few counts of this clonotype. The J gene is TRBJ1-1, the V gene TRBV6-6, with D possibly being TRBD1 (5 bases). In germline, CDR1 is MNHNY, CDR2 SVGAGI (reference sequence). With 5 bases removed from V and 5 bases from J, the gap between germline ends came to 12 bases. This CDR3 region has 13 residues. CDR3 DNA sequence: TGTGCCAGCAGTAGCCCGGGGCTAACTGAAGCTTTCTTT. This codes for CASSSPGLTEAFF.

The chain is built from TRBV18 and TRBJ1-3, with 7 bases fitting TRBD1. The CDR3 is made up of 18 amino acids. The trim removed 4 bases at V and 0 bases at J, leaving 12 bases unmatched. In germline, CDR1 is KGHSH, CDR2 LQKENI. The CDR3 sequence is CASSQSPAGQLSGNTIYF. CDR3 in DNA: TGTGCCAGCTCACAATCCCCAGCGGGACAGCTCTCTGGAAACACCATATATTTT. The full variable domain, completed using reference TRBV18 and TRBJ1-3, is NAGVMQNPRHLVRRRGQEARLRCSPMKGHSHVYWYRQLPEEGLKFMVYLQKENIIDESGMPKERFSAEFPKEGPSILRIQQVVRGDSAAYFCASSQSPAGQLSGNTIYFGEGSWLTVV.

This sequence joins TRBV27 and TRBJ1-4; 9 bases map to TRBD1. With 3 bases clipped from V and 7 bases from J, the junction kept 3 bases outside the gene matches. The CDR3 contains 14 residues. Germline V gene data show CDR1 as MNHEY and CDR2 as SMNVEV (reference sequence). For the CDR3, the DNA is TGTGCCAGCAGTTTCGGGACAGGGATTGAAAAACTGTTTTTT. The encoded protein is CASSFGTGIEKLFF. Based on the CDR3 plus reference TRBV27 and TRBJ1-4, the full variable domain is EAQVTQNPRYLITVTGKKLTVTCSQNMNHEYMSWYRQDPGLGLRQIYYSMNVEVTDKGDVPEGYKVSRKEKRNFPLILESPSPNQTSLYFCASSFGTGIEKLFFGSGTQLSVL.

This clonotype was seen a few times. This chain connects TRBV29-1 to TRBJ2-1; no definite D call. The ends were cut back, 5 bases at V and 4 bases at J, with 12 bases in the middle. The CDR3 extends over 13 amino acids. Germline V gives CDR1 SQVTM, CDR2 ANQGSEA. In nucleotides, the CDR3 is TGCAGCGTTCCAAAGACCAAGTACAATGAGCAGTTCTTC. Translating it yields CSVPKTKYNEQFF.

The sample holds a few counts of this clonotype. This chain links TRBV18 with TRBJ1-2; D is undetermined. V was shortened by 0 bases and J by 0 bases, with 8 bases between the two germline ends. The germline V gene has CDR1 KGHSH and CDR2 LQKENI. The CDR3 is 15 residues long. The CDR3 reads CASSPPTDSNYGYTF. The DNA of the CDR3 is TGTGCCAGCTCACCACCGACGGATTCTAACTATGGCTACACCTTC.

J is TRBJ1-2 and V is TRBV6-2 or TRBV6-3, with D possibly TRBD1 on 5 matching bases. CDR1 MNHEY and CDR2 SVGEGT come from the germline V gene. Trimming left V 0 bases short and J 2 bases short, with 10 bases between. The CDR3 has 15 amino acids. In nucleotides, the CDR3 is TGTGCCAGCAGTTACTCCCCAGACAGAAACTATGGCTACACCTTC. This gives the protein CASSYSPDRNYGYTF.